These 5 T cell receptor beta chains share one sample of origin, sequenced in a study of T cell responses to AZD1222 COVID-19 vaccine. Data came from immunoSEQ multiplex PCR; TCRdb stores just in-frame clones and leaves some out. Counted here are 95,000 to 150,000 clones, roughly 92% occurring once; the ten biggest clones make up approximately 1.7%. The material sequenced was peripheral blood, taken on day 0 of AZD1222 vaccination. The receptors derive from an adult in good health.

Points on this clone: The junction does not match germline at one end; this may be a read error. The rearrangement joins TRBV29-1 to TRBJ1-2; TRBD1 is a possible D gene (6 bases). The CDR3 has 12 amino acids. The germline V gene encodes CDR1 SQVTM and CDR2 ANQGSEA. The CDR3 nucleotides read TGCAGCGTCGGAGGGGGGGACTACGGCTACACCTTC. This translates into CSVGGGDYGYTF. Looking up the rest from reference TRBV29-1 and TRBJ1-2 gives the full variable domain: SAVISQKPSRDICQRGTSLTIQCQVDSQVTMMFWYRQQPGQSLTLIATANQGSEATYESGFVIDKFPISRPNLTFSTLTVSNMSPEDSSIYLCSVGGGDYGYTFGSGTRLTVV.

The chain carries TRBV11-2 and TRBJ2-5; D may be TRBD1 (7 bases). Germline CDR1 reads SGHAT; CDR2 reads FQNNGV. V lost 2 bases, J lost 2 bases, and 15 bases lay in between. The CDR3 covers 16 residues. The CDR3 reads CASSLSRDSQQETQYF. CDR3 sequence (DNA): TGTGCCAGCAGCTTATCGCGGGACAGCCAACAAGAGACCCAGTACTTC.

The chain joins TRBV5-1 to TRBJ2-7; 7 nucleotides align to TRBD1. The length of the CDR3 is 14 residues. Per the germline V gene, CDR1 is SGHRS and CDR2 is YFSETQ. After removal of 4 bases from V and 0 bases from J, the junction contained 4 bases not matched to a gene. CDR3 in DNA: TGCGCCAGCAGCCCTACAGGGGCCTCCTACGAGCAGTACTTC. It translates to CASSPTGASYEQYF. Filled out from reference TRBV5-1 and TRBJ2-7, the complete variable domain reads KAGVTQTPRYLIKTRGQQVTLSCSPISGHRSVSWYQQTPGQGLQFLFEYFSETQRNKGNFPGRFSGRQFSNSRSEMNVSTLELGDSALYLCASSPTGASYEQYFGPGTRLTVT.

The rearrangement links TRBV5-1 to TRBJ2-3; 8 nucleotides agree with TRBD1. V was clipped by 1 base and J by 6 bases; unmatched bases: 4. The V gene's germline CDR1 is SGHRS and CDR2 YFSETQ. This CDR3 spans 14 amino acids. The CDR3, as DNA: TGCGCCAGCAGCTTGCAGGGGGCAGGGGATACGCAGTATTTT. Translating gives CASSLQGAGDTQYF.

The V gene is TRBV11-2, the J gene TRBJ2-2; the match to TRBD2 covers 7 bases. With 2 bases clipped from V and 3 bases from J, the junction kept 12 bases outside the gene matches. The CDR3 covers 18 residues. Per germline, CDR1 SGHAT and CDR2 FQNNGV. As DNA, the CDR3 is TGTGCCAGCAGCTTACGAATGCCCTCTAGCGGATACACCGGGGAGCTGTTTTTT. It translates to CASSLRMPSSGYTGELFF.